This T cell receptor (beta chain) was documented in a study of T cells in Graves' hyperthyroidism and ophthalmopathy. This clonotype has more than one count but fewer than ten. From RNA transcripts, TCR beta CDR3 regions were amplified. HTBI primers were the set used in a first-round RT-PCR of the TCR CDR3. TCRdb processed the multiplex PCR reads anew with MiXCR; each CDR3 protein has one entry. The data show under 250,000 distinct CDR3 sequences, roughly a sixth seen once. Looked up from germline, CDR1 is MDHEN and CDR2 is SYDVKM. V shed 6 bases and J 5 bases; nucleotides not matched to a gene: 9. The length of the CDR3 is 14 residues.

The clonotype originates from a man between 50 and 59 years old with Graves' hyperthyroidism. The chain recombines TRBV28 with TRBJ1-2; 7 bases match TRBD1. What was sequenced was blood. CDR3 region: CASSSGSRGYGYTF. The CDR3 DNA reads TGTGCCAGCAGCTCCGGGTCCAGGGGGTATGGCTACACCTTC.